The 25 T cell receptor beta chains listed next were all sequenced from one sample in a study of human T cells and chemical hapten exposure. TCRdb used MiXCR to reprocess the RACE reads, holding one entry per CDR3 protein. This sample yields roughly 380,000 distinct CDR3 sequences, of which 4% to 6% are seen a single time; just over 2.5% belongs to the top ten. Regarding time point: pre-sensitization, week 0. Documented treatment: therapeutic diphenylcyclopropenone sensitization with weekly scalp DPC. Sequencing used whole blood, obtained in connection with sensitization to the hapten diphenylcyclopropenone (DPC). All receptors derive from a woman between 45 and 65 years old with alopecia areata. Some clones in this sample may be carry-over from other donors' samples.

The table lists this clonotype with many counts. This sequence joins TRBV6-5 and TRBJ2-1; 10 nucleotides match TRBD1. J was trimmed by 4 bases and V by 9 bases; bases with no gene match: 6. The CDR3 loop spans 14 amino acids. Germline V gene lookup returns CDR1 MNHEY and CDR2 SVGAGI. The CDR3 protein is CARFDRGLYNEQFF. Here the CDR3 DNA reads TGTGCCAGGTTCGACAGGGGGCTTTACAATGAGCAGTTCTTC.

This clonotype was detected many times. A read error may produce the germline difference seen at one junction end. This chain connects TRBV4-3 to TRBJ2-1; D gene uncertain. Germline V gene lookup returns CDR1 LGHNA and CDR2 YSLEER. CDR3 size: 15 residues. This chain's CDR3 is CASSQGDPGPNVQFF. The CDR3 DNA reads TGCGCCAGCAGCCAAGGGGATCCAGGCCCGAATGTGCAGTTCTTC.

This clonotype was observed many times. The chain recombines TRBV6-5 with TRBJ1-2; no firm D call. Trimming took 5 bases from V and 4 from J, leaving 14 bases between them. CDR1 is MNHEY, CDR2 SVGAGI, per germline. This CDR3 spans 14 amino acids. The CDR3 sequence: CASSRHEGGYGYTF. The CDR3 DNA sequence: TGTGCCAGCAGTCGACATGAAGGCGGCTATGGCTACACCTTC.

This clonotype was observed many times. The CDR3 loop reads CATSHASGGLETQYF. CDR3 in DNA: TGTGCCACCAGTCATGCTAGCGGGGGGTTGGAGACCCAGTACTTC. This rearrangement joins TRBV24-1 to TRBJ2-5; the match to TRBD2 covers 11 bases. The CDR3 extends over 15 amino acids. Germline-derived CDR1 and CDR2 are KGHDR and SFDVKD. The ends lost 6 bases at V and 5 bases at J; junction bases unmatched: 7.

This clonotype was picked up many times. The CDR3 bases are TGTGCCAGCTCCGCTGGCACTAGCGGGATGGAGACCCAGTACTTC. It yields the protein CASSAGTSGMETQYF. The rearrangement joins TRBV18 to TRBJ2-5, with TRBD2 identical over 10 bases. J was trimmed by 5 bases and V by 6 bases; bases with no gene match: 9. In germline, CDR1 is KGHSH, CDR2 LQKENI. The CDR3 extends over 15 amino acids.

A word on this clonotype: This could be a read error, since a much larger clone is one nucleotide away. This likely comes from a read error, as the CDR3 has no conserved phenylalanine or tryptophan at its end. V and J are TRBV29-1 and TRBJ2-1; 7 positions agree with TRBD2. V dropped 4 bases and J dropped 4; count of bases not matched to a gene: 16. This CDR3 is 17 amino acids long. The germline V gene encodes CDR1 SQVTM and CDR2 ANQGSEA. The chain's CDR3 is CSVVGGYRDYQYNEQFL. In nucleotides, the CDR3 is TGCAGCGTTGTGGGTGGGTACCGGGACTACCAATACAATGAGCAGTTCCTC.

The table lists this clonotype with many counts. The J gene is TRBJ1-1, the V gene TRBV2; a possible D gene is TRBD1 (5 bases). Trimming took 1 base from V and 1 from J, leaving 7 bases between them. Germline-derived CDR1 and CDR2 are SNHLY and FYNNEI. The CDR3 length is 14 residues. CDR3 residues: CASSEGQRNTEAFF. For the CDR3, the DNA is TGTGCCAGCAGTGAAGGACAGAGGAACACTGAAGCTTTCTTT. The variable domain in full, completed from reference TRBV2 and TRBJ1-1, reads EPEVTQTPSHQVTQMGQEVILRCVPISNHLYFYWYRQILGQKVEFLVSFYNNEISEKSEIFDDQFSVERPDGSNFTLKIRSTKLEDSAMYFCASSEGQRNTEAFFGQGTRLTVV.

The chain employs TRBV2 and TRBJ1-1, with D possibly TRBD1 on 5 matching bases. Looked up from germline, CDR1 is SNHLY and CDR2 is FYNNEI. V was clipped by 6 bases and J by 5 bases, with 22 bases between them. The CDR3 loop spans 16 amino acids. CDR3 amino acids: CASRKGRVKVETEAFF. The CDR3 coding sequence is TGTGCCAGCAGAAAGGGGAGAGTTAAGGTCGAGACTGAAGCTTTCTTT.

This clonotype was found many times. The CDR3 protein is CATSDPRGNDEQFF. CDR3 nucleotides: TGTGCCACCAGTGATCCCCGGGGGAATGATGAGCAGTTCTTC. The V call is TRBV24-1, the J call TRBJ2-1; possibly TRBD2 for D (6 bases). Between the trimmed V and J ends, which lost 3 bases and 8 bases, there was a span of 13 bases. From germline, CDR1 is KGHDR and CDR2 SFDVKD. This CDR3 comprises 14 residues.

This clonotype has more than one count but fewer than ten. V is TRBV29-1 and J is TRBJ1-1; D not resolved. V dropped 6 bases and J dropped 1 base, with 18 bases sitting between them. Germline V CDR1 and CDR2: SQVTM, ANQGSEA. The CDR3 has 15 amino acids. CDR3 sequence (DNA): TGCAGCGTCGGGGTGACGGGTGAAGCGAACACTGAAGCTTTCTTT. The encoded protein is CSVGVTGEANTEAFF.

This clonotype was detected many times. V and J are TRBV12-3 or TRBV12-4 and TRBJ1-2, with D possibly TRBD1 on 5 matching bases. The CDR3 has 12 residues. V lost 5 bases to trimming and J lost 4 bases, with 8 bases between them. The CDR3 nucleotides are TGTGCCAGCAGTCTGACAGTCTATGGCTACACCTTC. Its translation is CASSLTVYGYTF.

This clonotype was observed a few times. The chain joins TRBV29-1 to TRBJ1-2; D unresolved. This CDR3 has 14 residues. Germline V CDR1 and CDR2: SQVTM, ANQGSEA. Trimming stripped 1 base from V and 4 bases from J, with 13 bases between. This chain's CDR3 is CSVEGAGITYGYTF. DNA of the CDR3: TGCAGCGTTGAAGGGGCGGGGATTACCTATGGCTACACCTTC.

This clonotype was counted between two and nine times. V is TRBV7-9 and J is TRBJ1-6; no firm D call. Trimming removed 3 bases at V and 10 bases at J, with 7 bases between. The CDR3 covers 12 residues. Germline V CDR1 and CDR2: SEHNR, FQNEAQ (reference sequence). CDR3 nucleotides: TGTGCCAGCAGCTTCGACTCCTCACCCCTCCACTTT. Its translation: CASSFDSSPLHF.

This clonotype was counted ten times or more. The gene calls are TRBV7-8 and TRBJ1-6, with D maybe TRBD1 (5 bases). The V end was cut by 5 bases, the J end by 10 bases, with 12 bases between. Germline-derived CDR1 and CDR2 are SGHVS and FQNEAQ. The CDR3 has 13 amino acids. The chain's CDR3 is CASSGGERSPLHF. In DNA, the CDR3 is TGTGCCAGCAGCGGGGGGGAAAGATCACCCCTCCACTTT. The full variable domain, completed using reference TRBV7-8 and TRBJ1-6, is GAGVSQSPRYKVAKRGQDVALRCDPISGHVSLFWYQQALGQGPEFLTYFQNEAQLDKSGLPSDRFFAERPEGSVSTLKIQRTQQEDSAVYLCASSGGERSPLHFGNGTRLTVT.

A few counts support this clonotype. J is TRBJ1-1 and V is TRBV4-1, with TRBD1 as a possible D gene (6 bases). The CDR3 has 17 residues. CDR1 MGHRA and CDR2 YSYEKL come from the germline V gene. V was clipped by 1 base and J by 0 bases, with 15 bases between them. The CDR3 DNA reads TGCGCCAGCAGCCAAGGGGGACGGGGGGCAATGAACACTGAAGCTTTCTTT. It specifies CASSQGGRGAMNTEAFF.

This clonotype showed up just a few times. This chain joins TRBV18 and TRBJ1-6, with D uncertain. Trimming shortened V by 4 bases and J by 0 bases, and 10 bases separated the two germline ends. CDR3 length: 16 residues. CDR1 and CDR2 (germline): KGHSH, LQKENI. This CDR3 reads CASSRAPSSYNSPLHF. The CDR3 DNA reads TGTGCCAGCTCACGGGCACCCAGCTCCTATAATTCACCCCTCCACTTT. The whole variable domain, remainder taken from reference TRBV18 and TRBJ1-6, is NAGVMQNPRHLVRRRGQEARLRCSPMKGHSHVYWYRQLPEEGLKFMVYLQKENIIDESGMPKERFSAEFPKEGPSILRIQQVVRGDSAAYFCASSRAPSSYNSPLHFGNGTRLTVT.

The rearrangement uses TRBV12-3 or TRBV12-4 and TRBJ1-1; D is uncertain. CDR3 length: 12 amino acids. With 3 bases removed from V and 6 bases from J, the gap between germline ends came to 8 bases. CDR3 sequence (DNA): TGTGCCAGCAGTTTTTCGGGGTCTGAAGCTTTCTTT. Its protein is CASSFSGSEAFF.

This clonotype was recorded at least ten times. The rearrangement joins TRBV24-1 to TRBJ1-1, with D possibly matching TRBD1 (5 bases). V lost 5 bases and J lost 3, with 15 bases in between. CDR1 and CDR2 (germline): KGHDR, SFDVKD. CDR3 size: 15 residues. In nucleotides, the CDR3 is TGTGCCACCAGTGTTTCCGGGGCATGGGACACTGAAGCTTTCTTT. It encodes CATSVSGAWDTEAFF.

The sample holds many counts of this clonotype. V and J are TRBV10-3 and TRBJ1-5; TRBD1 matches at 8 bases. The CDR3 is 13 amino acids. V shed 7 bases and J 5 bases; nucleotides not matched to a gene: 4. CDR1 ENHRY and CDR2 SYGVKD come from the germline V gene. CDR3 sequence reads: CAITDRVDQPQHF. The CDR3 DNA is TGTGCCATCACGGACAGGGTGGATCAGCCCCAGCATTTT.

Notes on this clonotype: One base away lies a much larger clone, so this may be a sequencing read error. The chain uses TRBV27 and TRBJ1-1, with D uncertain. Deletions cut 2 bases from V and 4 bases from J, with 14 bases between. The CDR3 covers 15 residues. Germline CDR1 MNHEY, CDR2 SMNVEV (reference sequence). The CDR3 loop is CASSLMSGLGTEAFF. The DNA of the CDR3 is TGTGCCAGCAGTTTAATGTCAGGACTGGGCACTGAAGCTTTCTTT.

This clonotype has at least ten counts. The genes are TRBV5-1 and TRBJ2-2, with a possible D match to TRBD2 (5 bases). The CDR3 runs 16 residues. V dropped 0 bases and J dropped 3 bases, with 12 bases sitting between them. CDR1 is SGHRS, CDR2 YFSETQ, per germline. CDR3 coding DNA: TGCGCCAGCAGCTTGGTTGCGGGTACAGACACCGGGGAGCTGTTTTTT. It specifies CASSLVAGTDTGELFF.

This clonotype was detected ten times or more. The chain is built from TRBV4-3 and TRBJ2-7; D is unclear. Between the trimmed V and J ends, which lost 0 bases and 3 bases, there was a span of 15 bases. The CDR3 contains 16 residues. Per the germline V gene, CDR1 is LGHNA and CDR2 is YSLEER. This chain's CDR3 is CASSQDLVGLSYEQYF. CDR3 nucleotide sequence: TGCGCCAGCAGCCAAGATCTTGTAGGGCTTAGCTACGAGCAGTACTTC.

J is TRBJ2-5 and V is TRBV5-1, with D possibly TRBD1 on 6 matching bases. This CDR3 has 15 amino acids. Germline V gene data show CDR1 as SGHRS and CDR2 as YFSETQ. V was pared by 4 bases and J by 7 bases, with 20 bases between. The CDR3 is CASSLPPTGQGTQYF. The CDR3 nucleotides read TGCGCCAGCAGCCTACCCCCGACAGGCCAGGGGACCCAGTACTTC.

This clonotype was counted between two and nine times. The DNA of the CDR3 is TGCAGTGCTAGATCCGGGACACTGAACACTGAAGCTTTCTTT. Translating gives CSARSGTLNTEAFF. The chain couples TRBV20-1 to TRBJ1-1; D might be TRBD1 (6 bases). Germline lookup yields CDR1 DFQATT and CDR2 SNEGSKA (reference sequence). This CDR3 spans 14 amino acids. V lost 2 bases and J 0 bases, leaving 10 bases between the germline ends.

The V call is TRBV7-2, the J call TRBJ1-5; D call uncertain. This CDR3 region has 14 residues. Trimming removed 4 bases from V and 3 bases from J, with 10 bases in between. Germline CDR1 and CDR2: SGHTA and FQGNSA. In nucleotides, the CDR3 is TGTGCCAGCAGCTCAGACACGTACAATCAGCCCCAGCATTTT. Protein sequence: CASSSDTYNQPQHF.